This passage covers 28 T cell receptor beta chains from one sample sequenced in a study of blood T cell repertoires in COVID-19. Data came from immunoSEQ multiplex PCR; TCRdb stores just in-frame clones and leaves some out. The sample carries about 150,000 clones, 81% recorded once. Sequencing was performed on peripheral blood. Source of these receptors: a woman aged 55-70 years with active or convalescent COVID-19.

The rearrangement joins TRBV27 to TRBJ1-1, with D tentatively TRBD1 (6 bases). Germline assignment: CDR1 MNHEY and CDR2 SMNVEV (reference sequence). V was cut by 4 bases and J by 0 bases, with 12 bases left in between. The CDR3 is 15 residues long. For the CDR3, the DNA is TGTGCCAGCAGTTCAGGACAGATTATGAACACTGAAGCTTTCTTT. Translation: CASSSGQIMNTEAFF.

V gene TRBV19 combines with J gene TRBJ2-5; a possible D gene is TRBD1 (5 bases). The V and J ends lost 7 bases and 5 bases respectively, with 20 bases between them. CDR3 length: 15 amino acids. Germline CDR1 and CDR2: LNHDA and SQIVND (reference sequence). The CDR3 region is CASKRQTFGSETQYF. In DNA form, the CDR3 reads TGTGCCAGTAAACGACAGACATTCGGATCGGAGACCCAGTACTTC.

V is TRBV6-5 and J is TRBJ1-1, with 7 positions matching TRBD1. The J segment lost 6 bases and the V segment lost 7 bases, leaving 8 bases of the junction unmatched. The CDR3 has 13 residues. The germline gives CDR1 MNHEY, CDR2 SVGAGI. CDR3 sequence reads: CASTKQGIPEAFF. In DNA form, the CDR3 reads TGTGCCAGCACCAAACAGGGGATCCCTGAAGCTTTCTTT.

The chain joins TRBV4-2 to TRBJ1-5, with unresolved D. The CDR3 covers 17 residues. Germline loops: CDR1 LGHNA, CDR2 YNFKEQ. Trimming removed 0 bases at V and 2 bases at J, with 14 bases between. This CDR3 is CASSQETGGIGNQPQHF. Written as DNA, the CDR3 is TGTGCCAGCAGCCAAGAGACGGGAGGAATTGGCAATCAGCCCCAGCATTTT.

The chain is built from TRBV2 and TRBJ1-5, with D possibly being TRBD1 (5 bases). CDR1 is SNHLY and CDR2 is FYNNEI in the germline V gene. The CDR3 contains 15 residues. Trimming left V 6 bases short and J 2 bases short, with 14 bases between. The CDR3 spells CASRTQGSGNQPQHF. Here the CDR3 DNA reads TGTGCCAGCAGGACTCAGGGTTCAGGCAATCAGCCCCAGCATTTT.

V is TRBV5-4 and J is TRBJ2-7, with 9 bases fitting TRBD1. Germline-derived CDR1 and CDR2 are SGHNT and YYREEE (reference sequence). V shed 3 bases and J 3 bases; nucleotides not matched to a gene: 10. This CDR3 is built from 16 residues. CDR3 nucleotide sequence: TGTGCCAGCAGCTCAAAAGGGGACAGGGTAAGCTACGAGCAGTACGTC. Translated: CASSSKGDRVSYEQYV.

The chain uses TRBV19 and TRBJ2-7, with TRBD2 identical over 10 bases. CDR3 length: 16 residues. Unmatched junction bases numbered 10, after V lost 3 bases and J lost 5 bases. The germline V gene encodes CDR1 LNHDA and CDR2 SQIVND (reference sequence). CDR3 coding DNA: TGTGCCAGTAGTATGAAAACCCTAGCGGGAGTTGACGAGCAGTACTTC. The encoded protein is CASSMKTLAGVDEQYF. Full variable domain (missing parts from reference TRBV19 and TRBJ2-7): DGGITQSPKYLFRKEGQNVTLSCEQNLNHDAMYWYRQDPGQGLRLIYYSQIVNDFQKGDIAEGYSVSREKKESFPLTVTSAQKNPTAFYLCASSMKTLAGVDEQYFGPGTRLTVT.

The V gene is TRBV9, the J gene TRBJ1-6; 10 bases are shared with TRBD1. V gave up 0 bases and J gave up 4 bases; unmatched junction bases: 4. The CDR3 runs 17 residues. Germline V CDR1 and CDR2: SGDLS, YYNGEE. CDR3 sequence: CASSVEGQGPYNSPLHF. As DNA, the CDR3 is TGTGCCAGCAGCGTAGAGGGACAGGGGCCGTATAATTCACCCCTCCACTTT. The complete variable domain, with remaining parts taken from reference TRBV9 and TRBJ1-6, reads DSGVTQTPKHLITATGQRVTLRCSPRSGDLSVYWYQQSLDQGLQFLIQYYNGEERAKGNILERFSAQQFPDLHSELNLSSLELGDSALYFCASSVEGQGPYNSPLHFGNGTRLTVT.

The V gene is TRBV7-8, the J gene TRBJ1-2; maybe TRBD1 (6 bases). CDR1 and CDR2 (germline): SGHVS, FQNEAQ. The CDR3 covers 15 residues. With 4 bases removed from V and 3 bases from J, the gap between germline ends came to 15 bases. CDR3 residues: CASSSKQGGDYGYTF. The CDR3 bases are TGTGCCAGCAGCTCAAAACAGGGTGGGGACTATGGCTACACCTTC.

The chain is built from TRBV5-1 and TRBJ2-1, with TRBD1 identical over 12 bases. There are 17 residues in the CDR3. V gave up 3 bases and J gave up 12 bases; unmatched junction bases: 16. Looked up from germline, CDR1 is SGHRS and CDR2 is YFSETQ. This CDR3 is CASSSNPGTGGQGGQFF. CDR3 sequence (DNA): TGCGCCAGCAGCTCCAACCCGGGGACAGGGGGCCAGGGAGGGCAGTTCTTC.

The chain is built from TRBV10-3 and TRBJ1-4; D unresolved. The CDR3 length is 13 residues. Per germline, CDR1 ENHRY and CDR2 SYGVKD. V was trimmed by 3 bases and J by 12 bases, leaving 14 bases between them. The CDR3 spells CAISDPTVWELFF. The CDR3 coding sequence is TGTGCCATCAGTGACCCTACAGTTTGGGAACTGTTTTTT.

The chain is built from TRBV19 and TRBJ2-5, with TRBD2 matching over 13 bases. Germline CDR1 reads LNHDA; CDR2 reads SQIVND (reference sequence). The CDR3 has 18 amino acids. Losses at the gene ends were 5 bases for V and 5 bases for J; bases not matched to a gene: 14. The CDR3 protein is CASSAKLAGGPSIETQYF. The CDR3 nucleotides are TGTGCCAGTAGTGCCAAACTAGCGGGAGGGCCATCCATCGAGACCCAGTACTTC.

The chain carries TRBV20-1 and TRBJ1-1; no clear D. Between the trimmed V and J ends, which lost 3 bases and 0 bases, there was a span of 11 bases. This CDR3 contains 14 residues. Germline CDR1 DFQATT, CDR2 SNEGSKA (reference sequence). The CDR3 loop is CSASSPPMNTEAFF. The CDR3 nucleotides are TGCAGTGCTAGTAGCCCTCCGATGAACACTGAAGCTTTCTTT.

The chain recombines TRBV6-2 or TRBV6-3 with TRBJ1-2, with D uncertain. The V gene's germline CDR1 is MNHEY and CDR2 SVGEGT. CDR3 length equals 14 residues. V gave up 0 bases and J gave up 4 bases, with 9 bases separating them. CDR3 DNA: TGTGCCAGCAGTTACTCTGGCAGTGTCTATGGCTACACCTTC. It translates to CASSYSGSVYGYTF.

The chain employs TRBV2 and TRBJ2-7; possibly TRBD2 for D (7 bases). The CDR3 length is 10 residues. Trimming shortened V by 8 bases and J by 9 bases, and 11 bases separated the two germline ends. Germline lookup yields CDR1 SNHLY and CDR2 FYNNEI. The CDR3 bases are TGTGCCAGCCAGGGGAGGGTGCAGTACGTC. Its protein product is CASQGRVQYV.

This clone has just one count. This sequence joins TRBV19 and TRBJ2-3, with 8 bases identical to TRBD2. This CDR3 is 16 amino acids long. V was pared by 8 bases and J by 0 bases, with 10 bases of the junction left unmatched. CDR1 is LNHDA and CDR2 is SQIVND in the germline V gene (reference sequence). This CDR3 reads CASGSPGGLSTDTQYF. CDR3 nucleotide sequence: TGTGCCAGTGGGAGTCCGGGGGGGCTGAGCACAGATACGCAGTATTTT.

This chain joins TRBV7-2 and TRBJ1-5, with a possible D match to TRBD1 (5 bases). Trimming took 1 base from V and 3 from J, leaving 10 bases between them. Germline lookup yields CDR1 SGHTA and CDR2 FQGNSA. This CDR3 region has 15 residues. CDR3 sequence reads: CASSLGPGSNQPQHF. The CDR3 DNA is TGTGCCAGCAGCTTAGGACCAGGGTCCAATCAGCCCCAGCATTTT.

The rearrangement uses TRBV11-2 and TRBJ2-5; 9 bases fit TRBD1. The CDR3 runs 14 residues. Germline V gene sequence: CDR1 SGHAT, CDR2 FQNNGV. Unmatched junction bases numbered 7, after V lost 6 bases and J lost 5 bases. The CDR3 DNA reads TGTGCCAGCAGTACTACAGGGGGCGGGGAGACCCAGTACTTC. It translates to CASSTTGGGETQYF. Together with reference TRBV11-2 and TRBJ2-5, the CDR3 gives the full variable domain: EAGVAQSPRYKIIEKRQSVAFWCNPISGHATLYWYQQILGQGPKLLIQFQNNGVVDDSQLPKDRFSAERLKGVDSTLKIQPAKLEDSAVYLCASSTTGGGETQYFGPGTRLLVL.

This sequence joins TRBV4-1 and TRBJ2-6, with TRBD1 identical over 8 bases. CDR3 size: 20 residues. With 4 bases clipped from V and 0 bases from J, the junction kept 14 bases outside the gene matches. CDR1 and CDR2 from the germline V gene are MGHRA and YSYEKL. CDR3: CASSLVTFGQGLSGANVLTF. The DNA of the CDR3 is TGCGCCAGCAGCCTAGTAACATTTGGACAGGGCCTCTCTGGGGCCAACGTCCTGACTTTC.

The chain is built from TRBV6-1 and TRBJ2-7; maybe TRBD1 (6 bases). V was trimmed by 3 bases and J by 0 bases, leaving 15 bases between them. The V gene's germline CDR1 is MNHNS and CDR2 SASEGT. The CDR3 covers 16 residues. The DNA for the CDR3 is TGTGCCAGCAGTGACCCCCGGGACACGAGCTCCTACGAGCAGTACTTC. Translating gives CASSDPRDTSSYEQYF.

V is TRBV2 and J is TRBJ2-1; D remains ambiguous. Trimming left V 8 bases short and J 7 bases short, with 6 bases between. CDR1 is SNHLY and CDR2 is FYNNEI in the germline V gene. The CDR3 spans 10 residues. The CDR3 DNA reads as TGTGCCAGCGGCCCAAATGAGCAGTTCTTC. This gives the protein CASGPNEQFF.

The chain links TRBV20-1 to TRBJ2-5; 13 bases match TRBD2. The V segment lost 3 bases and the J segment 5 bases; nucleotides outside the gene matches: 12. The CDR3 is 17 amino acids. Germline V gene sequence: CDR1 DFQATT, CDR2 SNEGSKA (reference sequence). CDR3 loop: CSASTTSGRAMGETQYF. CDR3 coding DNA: TGCAGTGCTAGTACCACTAGCGGGAGGGCTATGGGGGAGACCCAGTACTTC.

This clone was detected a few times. CDR3 region: CASSLWQNTEAFF. CDR3 sequence (DNA): TGTGCCAGCAGCTTATGGCAGAACACTGAAGCTTTCTTT. The J gene is TRBJ1-1, the V gene TRBV7-9; the D is unclear. The CDR3 runs to 13 residues. CDR1 is SEHNR, CDR2 FQNEAQ, per germline (reference sequence). The V end lost 2 bases, the J end lost 1 base, and 5 bases lay between the germline ends.

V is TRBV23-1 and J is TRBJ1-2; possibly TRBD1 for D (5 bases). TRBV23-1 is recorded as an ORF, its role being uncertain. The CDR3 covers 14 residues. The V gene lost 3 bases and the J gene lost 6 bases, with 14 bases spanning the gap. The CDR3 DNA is TGCGCCAGCAGTCATCCCTGGGACTCCGATGGCTACACCTTC. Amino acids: CASSHPWDSDGYTF.

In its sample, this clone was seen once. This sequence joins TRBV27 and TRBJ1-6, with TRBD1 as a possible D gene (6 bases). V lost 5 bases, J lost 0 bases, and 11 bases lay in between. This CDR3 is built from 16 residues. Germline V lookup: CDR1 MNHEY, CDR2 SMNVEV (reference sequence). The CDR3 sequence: CASSPQDSSYNSPLHF. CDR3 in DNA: TGTGCCAGCAGTCCCCAGGACAGCTCCTATAATTCACCCCTCCACTTT.

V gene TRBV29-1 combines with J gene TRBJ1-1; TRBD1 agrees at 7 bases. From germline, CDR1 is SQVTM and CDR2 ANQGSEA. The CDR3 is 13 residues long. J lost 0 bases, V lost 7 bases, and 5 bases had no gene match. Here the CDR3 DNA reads TGCAGCGCCCTGACAGGGTTGAACACTGAAGCTTTCTTT. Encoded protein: CSALTGLNTEAFF.

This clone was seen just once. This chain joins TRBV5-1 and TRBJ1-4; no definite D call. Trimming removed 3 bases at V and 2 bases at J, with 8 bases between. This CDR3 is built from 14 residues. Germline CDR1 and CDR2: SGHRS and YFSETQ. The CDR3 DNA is TGCGCCAGCAGCTCCGCGGGGACTAATGAAAAACTGTTTTTT. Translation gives CASSSAGTNEKLFF.

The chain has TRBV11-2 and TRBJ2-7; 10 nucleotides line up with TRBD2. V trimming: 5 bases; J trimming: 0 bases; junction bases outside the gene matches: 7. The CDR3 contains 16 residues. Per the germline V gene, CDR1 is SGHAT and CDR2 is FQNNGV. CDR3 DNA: TGTGCCAGCAGCATGACTAGCGGGTCCAGCTCCTACGAGCAGTACTTC. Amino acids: CASSMTSGSSSYEQYF.